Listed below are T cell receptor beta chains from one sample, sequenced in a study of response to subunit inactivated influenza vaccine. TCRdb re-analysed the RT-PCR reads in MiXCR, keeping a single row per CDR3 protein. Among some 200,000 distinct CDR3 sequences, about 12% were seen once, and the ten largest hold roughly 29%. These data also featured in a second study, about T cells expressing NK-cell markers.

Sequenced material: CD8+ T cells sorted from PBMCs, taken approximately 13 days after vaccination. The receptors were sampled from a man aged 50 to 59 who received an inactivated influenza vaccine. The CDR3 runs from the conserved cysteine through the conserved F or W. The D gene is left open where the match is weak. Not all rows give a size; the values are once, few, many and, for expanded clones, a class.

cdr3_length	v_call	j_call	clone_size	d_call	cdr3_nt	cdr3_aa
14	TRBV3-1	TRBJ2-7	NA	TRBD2	TGTGCCAGCAGCCAAACCGGGACTAACTACGAGCAGTACTTC	CASSQTGTNYEQYF
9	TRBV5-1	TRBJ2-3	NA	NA	TGCGCCAGCACAGATACGCAGTATTTT	CASTDTQYF
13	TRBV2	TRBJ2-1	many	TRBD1	TGTGCCAGCCCCGGGACAGGGAGGCGGGAGCAGTTCTTC	CASPGTGRREQFF
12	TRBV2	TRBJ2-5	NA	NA	TGTGCCAGCAGGGAAGCGATGGAGACCCAGTACTTC	CASREAMETQYF
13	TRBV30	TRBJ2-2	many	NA	TGTGCCTGGAACGTGGTAGACACCGGGGAGCTGTTTTTT	CAWNVVDTGELFF
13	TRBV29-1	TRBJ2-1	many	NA	TGCAGCGTTGAACACCCGCCCTGGGATGAGCAGTTCTTC	CSVEHPPWDEQFF
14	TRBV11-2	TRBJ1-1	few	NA	TGTGCCAGCAGCTCGACAGCAATGAACACTGAAGCTTTCTTT	CASSSTAMNTEAFF
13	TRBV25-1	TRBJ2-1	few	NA	TGTGCCAGCCTGAGCACTAACTTCAATGAGCAGTTCTTC	CASLSTNFNEQFF
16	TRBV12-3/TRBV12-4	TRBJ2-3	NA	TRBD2	TGTGCCAGCAGTTCATCCGGGACTAGCCTCACAGATACGCAGTATTTT	CASSSSGTSLTDTQYF
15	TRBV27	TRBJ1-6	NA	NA	TGTGCCAGCAGCCAGGGGTGGGAGTATAATTCACCCCTCCACTTT	CASSQGWEYNSPLHF
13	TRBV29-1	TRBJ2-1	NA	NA	TGCAGCGTTGACAGGTCTAACTACGATGAGCAGTTCTTC	CSVDRSNYDEQFF
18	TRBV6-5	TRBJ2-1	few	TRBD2	TGTGCCAGCAGTTACCCGCGGGGTAGCGGGGAAAACTACAATGAGCAGTTCTTC	CASSYPRGSGENYNEQFF
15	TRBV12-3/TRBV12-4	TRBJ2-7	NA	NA	TGTGCCAGCAGTTTAGGATTAGGCTTCTCCTACGAGCAGTACTTC	CASSLGLGFSYEQYF
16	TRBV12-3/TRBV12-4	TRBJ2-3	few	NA	TGTGCCAGCAGTTTTACAGGGAGTCGGGGCACAGATACGCAGTATTTT	CASSFTGSRGTDTQYF
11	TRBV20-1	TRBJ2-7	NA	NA	TGCAGTGCTAGAGGGGACTACGAGCAGTACTTC	CSARGDYEQYF
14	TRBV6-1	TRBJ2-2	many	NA	TGTGCCAGCAGTCTTGTAGCGAGTACCGGGGAGCTGTTTTTT	CASSLVASTGELFF
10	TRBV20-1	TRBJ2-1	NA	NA	TGCAGTGCTACCTACAATGAGCAGTTCTTC	CSATYNEQFF
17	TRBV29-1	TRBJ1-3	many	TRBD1	TGCAGCGTTGAGCGGGACAGGGGTTTGGGCTCTGGAAACACCATATATTTT	CSVERDRGLGSGNTIYF
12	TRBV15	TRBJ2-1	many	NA	TGTGCCACCAGCAGAGAGGAAGGGAGGCAGTTCTTC	CATSREEGRQFF
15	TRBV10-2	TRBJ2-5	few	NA	TGCGCCAGCAGTGTAGTAACGGAGCGACAAGAGACCCAGTACTTC	CASSVVTERQETQYF
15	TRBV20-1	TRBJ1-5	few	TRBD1	TGCAGTGCTAGAGTGGGGACAGGTGGCAATCAGCCCCAGCATTTT	CSARVGTGGNQPQHF
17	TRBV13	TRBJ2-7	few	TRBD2	TGTGCCAGCAGCTCTCGGGTAGCGGGAGGTTTACTCTACGAGCAGTACTTC	CASSSRVAGGLLYEQYF
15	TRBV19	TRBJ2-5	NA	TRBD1	TGTGCCAGTAGCCGGGGACAGGGCTGGGGAGAGACCCAGTACTTC	CASSRGQGWGETQYF
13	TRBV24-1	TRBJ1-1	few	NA	TGTGCCACGGTCGATGCGGGTCTCACTGAAGCTTTCTTT	CATVDAGLTEAFF
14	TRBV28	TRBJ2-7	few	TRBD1	TGTGCCAGCAGTTCTGGGACAGGGGCTCACGAGCAGTACTTC	CASSSGTGAHEQYF
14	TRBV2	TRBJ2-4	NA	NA	TGTGCCAGCAGTTTGACAGATGCCAAAAACATTCAGTACTTC	CASSLTDAKNIQYF
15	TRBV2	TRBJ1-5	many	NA	TGTGCCAGCAGTTCAGACAGCAATAGCAATCAGCCCCAGCATTTT	CASSSDSNSNQPQHF
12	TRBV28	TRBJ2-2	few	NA	TGTGCCAGCAGTTTGAGGGGCGGGGAGCTGTTTTTT	CASSLRGGELFF
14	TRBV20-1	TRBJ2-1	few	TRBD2	TGCAGTGCGCAACCGGGACTAGGACGCGATGAGCAGTTCTTC	CSAQPGLGRDEQFF
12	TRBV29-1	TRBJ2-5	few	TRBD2	TGCAGCGGATCTATAGCGGGCCTGACCCAGTACTTC	CSGSIAGLTQYF
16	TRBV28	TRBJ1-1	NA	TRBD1	TGTGCCAGCAGTTTTGGGTTGACAGGGGGGAACACTGAAGCTTTCTTT	CASSFGLTGGNTEAFF
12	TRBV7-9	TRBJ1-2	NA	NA	TGTGCCAGCAGCTTAGCCGGCAGTGGCTACACCTTC	CASSLAGSGYTF
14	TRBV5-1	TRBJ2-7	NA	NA	TGCGCCAGCAGCCCGATCTATGCCTCCTACGAGCAGTACTTC	CASSPIYASYEQYF
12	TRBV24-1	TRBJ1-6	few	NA	TGTGCCACCAGTGCGGGGAATTCACCCCTCCACTTT	CATSAGNSPLHF
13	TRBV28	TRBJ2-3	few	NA	TGTGCCAGCAGTACTCTTAGCACAGATACGCAGTATTTT	CASSTLSTDTQYF
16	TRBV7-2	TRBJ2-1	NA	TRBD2	TGTGCCAGCAGCTTAGCAGGACTAGCGGGAAGCAATGAGCAGTTCTTC	CASSLAGLAGSNEQFF
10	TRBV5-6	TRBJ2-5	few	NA	TGTGCCAGCGGGGCGGGGACCCAGTACTTC	CASGAGTQYF
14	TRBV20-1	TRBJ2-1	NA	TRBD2	TGCAGTGCCAACCCGGGACTAGCATCCAATGAGCAGTTCTTC	CSANPGLASNEQFF
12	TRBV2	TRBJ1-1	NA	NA	TGTGCCAGCACTTGGGGGGGTCTTGAAGCTTTCTTT	CASTWGGLEAFF
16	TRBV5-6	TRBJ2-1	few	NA	TGTGCCAGCAGCCTGCCCTTTAGGGGCAGGGGCAATGAGCAGTTCTTC	CASSLPFRGRGNEQFF
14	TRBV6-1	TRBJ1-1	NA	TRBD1	TGTGCCAGCAGTGCCCGGACAGGTTCAACTGAAGCTTTCTTT	CASSARTGSTEAFF
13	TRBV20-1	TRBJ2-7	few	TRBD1	TGCAGTGCTAGCATTGGGACAGGGTTCGAGCAGTACTTC	CSASIGTGFEQYF
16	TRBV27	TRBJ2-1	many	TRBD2	TGTGCCAGCAGTTTATTAGTGGGAGCGGGATACAATGAGCAGTTCTTC	CASSLLVGAGYNEQFF
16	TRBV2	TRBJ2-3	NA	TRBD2	TGTGCCAGCACCCTGAGCGAGCGGGGGGGCACAGATACGCAGTATTTT	CASTLSERGGTDTQYF
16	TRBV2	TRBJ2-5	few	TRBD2	TGTGCCAGCAGTGACCGACTAGCGGACCTCCAAGAGACCCAGTACTTC	CASSDRLADLQETQYF
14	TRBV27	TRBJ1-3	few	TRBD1	TGTGCCAGCAGTCCGGGACAGGAGAGAAACACCATATATTTT	CASSPGQERNTIYF
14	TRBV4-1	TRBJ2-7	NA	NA	TGCGCCAGCAGCCAGGCGGGGTTCTCCTACGAGCAGTACTTC	CASSQAGFSYEQYF
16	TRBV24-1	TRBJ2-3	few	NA	TGTGCCACCAGTGAAGACCGGACAGCTTTCACAGATACGCAGTATTTT	CATSEDRTAFTDTQYF
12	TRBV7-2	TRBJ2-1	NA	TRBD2	TGTGCCGAGCGGGGGGCCTACAATGAGCAGTTCTTC	CAERGAYNEQFF
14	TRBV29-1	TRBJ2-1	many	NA	TGCAGCGTTGATCCAGCGGAAAAATACAATGAGCAGTTCTTC	CSVDPAEKYNEQFF
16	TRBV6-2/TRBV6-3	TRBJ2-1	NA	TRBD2	TGTGCCAGCAGCTCCCTGGGGAGCGGGGATTTGGATGAGCAGTTCTTC	CASSSLGSGDLDEQFF
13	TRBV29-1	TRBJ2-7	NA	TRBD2	TGCAGCGTTGTTTCCAGCGGGGGTTACGAGCAGTACTTC	CSVVSSGGYEQYF
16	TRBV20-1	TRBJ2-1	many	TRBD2	TGCAGTGCTCCGTGGACTAGGGCCGGAGTCACCAATGAGCAGTTCTTC	CSAPWTRAGVTNEQFF